The 11 T cell receptor beta chains given below trace back to one sample, sequenced in a study of identifying expanded T cells in peripheral blood. Assay used: immunoSEQ multiplex PCR; TCRdb lists only in-frame clones, some missing. This table holds approximately 81,000 clones, 84% found once. Sequenced material: blood. Every receptor here comes from a person between 18 and 75 years old in good health.

This clone is a singleton in its sample. This rearrangement joins TRBV18 to TRBJ1-4; no definite D call. The CDR3 is 16 residues long. Germline CDR1 reads KGHSH; CDR2 reads LQKENI. The V end lost 3 bases, the J end lost 0 bases, and 11 bases lay between the germline ends. This CDR3 reads CASSPPNMATNEKLFF. In DNA form, the CDR3 reads TGTGCCAGCTCACCTCCTAACATGGCAACTAATGAAAAACTGTTTTTT.

The chain joins TRBV9 to TRBJ2-7, with D possibly TRBD1 on 6 matching bases. This CDR3 has 15 residues. V shed 0 bases and J shed 0 bases, with 10 bases lying between them. Germline CDR1 SGDLS, CDR2 YYNGEE. CDR3 DNA: TGTGCCAGCAGCGTAGGGGACACCAACTCCTACGAGCAGTACTTC. Its translation is CASSVGDTNSYEQYF.

Only one count was recorded for this clone. The CDR3 sequence: CASSLTGDPAADTQYF. The CDR3 region has the DNA TGCGCCAGCAGCTTGACGGGAGACCCAGCCGCAGATACGCAGTATTTT. The V gene is TRBV5-1, the J gene TRBJ2-3, with D maybe TRBD2 (6 bases). The ends were cut back, 1 base at V and 4 bases at J, with 16 bases in the middle. The CDR3 has 16 residues. The germline CDR1 and CDR2 sequences are SGHRS and YFSETQ.

The chain is built from TRBV7-6 and TRBJ2-7; 13 positions match TRBD2. The germline gives CDR1 SGHVS, CDR2 FNYEAQ. J gave up 0 bases and V 3 bases, and 2 bases lay outside the gene matches. The CDR3 covers 16 residues. The CDR3 is CASSLGLAGTSYEQYF. CDR3 DNA sequence: TGTGCCAGCAGCTTGGGACTAGCGGGAACCTCCTACGAGCAGTACTTC.

V usage is TRBV7-9 and J usage is TRBJ2-1; 10 nucleotides agree with TRBD2. Looked up from germline, CDR1 is SEHNR and CDR2 is FQNEAQ (reference sequence). Trimming at V came to 2 bases and at J to 3 bases, leaving 4 bases not matched to a gene. The CDR3 totals 16 residues. The DNA for the CDR3 is TGTGCCAGCAGCTTAACAGCTAGCGGGAGCTACAATGAGCAGTTCTTC. Its protein is CASSLTASGSYNEQFF. Combining the CDR3 with reference TRBV7-9 and TRBJ2-1 gives the whole variable domain DTGVSQNPRHKITKRGQNVTFRCDPISEHNRLYWYRQTLGQGPEFLTYFQNEAQLEKSRLLSDRFSAERPKGSFSTLEIQRTEQGDSAMYLCASSLTASGSYNEQFFGPGTRLTVL.

This chain connects TRBV28 to TRBJ1-1; D is undetermined. In germline, CDR1 is MDHEN, CDR2 SYDVKM. The CDR3 covers 16 residues. Trimming pared 7 bases from V and 0 bases from J, leaving 18 bases between. CDR3 DNA: TGTGCCAGCACCGTGGTGGGGTTTGTAATGAACACTGAAGCTTTCTTT. Translating gives CASTVVGFVMNTEAFF.

The chain combines TRBV19 with TRBJ1-5; the D gene is possibly TRBD1 (6 bases). CDR3 length: 14 amino acids. V dropped 5 bases and J dropped 1 base, with 9 bases sitting between them. CDR1 is LNHDA, CDR2 SQIVND, per germline (reference sequence). CDR3 sequence (DNA): TGTGCCAGTAGTCGTGACAGGAGCAATCAGCCCCAGCATTTT. Amino acid sequence: CASSRDRSNQPQHF.

The gene calls are TRBV19 and TRBJ2-6; 8 bases are a match to TRBD1. There are 18 residues in the CDR3. The germline CDR1 and CDR2 sequences are LNHDA and SQIVND (reference sequence). J gave up 4 bases and V 4 bases, and 12 bases lay outside the gene matches. This CDR3 is CASSTTGGFFPGANVLTF. In nucleotides, the CDR3 is TGTGCCAGTAGTACTACAGGGGGTTTTTTTCCAGGGGCCAACGTCCTGACTTTC.

The chain joins TRBV9 to TRBJ2-2; 8 bases line up with TRBD2. CDR1 SGDLS and CDR2 YYNGEE come from the germline V gene. V trimming: 4 bases; J trimming: 0 bases; junction bases outside the gene matches: 8. There are 17 residues in the CDR3. The CDR3 DNA reads TGTGCCAGCAGCCCGCCTTCGGGAGGGCCGAACACCGGGGAGCTGTTTTTT. It codes for CASSPPSGGPNTGELFF.

The sample holds one count of this clone. The CDR3: CASSSLALVYNEQFF. DNA of the CDR3: TGTGCCAGCAGCTCTCTAGCGCTAGTGTACAATGAGCAGTTCTTC. V is TRBV5-6 and J is TRBJ2-1, with D perhaps TRBD2 (6 bases). The V gene lost 3 bases and the J gene lost 4 bases, with 14 bases spanning the gap. The CDR3 contains 15 residues. The germline V gene encodes CDR1 SGHDT and CDR2 YYEEEE.

The chain is built from TRBV7-9 and TRBJ2-6; D ambiguous. Germline V lookup: CDR1 SEHNR, CDR2 FQNEAQ (reference sequence). V was trimmed by 5 bases and J by 4 bases, leaving 6 bases between them. The CDR3 has 13 residues. As DNA, the CDR3 is TGTGCCAGCAGCCAGACAGGGGCCAACGTCCTGACTTTC. Translated, it gives CASSQTGANVLTF. Drawing the rest from reference TRBV7-9 and TRBJ2-6, the complete variable domain is DTGVSQNPRHKITKRGQNVTFRCDPISEHNRLYWYRQTLGQGPEFLTYFQNEAQLEKSRLLSDRFSAERPKGSFSTLEIQRTEQGDSAMYLCASSQTGANVLTFGAGSRLTVL.